The 19 T cell receptor beta chains reported below all come from one sample, sequenced in a study of blood T cells in healthy people across ages. Alongside a J-beta primer mix, a sample-barcoded 5' primer served in a second PCR lasting about 7 to 11 cycles. A single record per CDR3 protein comes from TCRdb applying MiXCR to the 5' RACE reads. The top ten hold more than 7.5% of the sample, which has 760,000 or so distinct CDR3 sequences, 25% seen once. The same data also went into a second study, on T cells of mothers and their children.

Sequencing used blood. All receptors come from a boy between 10 and 17 years old in good health.

This clonotype was recorded at least ten times. The CDR3 DNA reads TGCGCCAGCAGCCCGAGTCTCAGTGGAAATCAGCCCCAGCATTTT. Translation gives CASSPSLSGNQPQHF. The rearrangement links TRBV4-3 to TRBJ1-5; D not certain. This CDR3 is 15 amino acids long. Between the trimmed V and J ends, which lost 4 bases and 4 bases, there was a span of 14 bases. Germline assignment: CDR1 LGHNA and CDR2 YSLEER.

This clonotype has more than one count but fewer than ten. The V call is TRBV3-1, the J call TRBJ2-5; D possibly corresponds to TRBD1 (5 bases). The J call may be faulty, since TRBJ2-7 better matches the DNA end. Per the germline V gene, CDR1 is LGHDT and CDR2 is YNNKEL (reference sequence). CDR3 length: 14 residues. The CDR3 sequence is CASSLASQGYEQYF. CDR3 DNA: TGTGCCAGCAGCCTCGCTTCCCAGGGCTACGAGCAGTACTTC.

V gene TRBV18 combines with J gene TRBJ2-5; 14 bases are a match to TRBD2. The end of the DNA aligns better with TRBJ2-1, so the J call may be wrong. Germline V gives CDR1 KGHSH, CDR2 LQKENI. This CDR3 is built from 18 residues. The CDR3, as DNA: TGTGCCAGCTCACCGACCCCACAGACTAGCGGGGGGGAGAATGAGCAGTTCTTC. It encodes CASSPTPQTSGGENEQFF.

This clonotype was seen more than once but under ten times. The chain couples TRBV6-5 to TRBJ2-3; D not resolved. CDR3 length: 15 residues. Germline V lookup: CDR1 MNHEY, CDR2 SVGAGI. Trimming cost V 2 bases and J 4 bases, with 13 bases left between them. The DNA for the CDR3 is TGTGCCAGCAGTTACACCCCGACTGGGGCAGATACGCAGTATTTT. Protein sequence: CASSYTPTGADTQYF.

This clonotype came up a few times. The rearrangement joins TRBV27 to TRBJ2-4; the D gene is possibly TRBD2 (7 bases). The CDR3 sequence is 13 residues long. In germline, CDR1 is MNHEY, CDR2 SMNVEV (reference sequence). V was pared by 3 bases and J by 8 bases, with 11 bases between. The CDR3 loop reads CASSLGGADIQYF. The CDR3, as DNA: TGTGCCAGCAGTTTGGGGGGGGCGGACATTCAGTACTTC.

This chain connects TRBV12-3 or TRBV12-4 to TRBJ1-1; tentatively, D is TRBD1 (5 bases). This CDR3 is 13 amino acids long. Between the trimmed V and J ends, which lost 7 bases and 7 bases, there was a span of 16 bases. The CDR3 here is CASTFGGTIEAFF. The CDR3 region has the DNA TGTGCCAGCACCTTCGGAGGGACGATTGAAGCTTTCTTT.

This clonotype was found a few times. The V call is TRBV7-9, the J call TRBJ2-3; tentatively, D is TRBD2 (6 bases). This CDR3 has 15 amino acids. Germline CDR1 is SEHNR and CDR2 is FQNEAQ (reference sequence). Between the trimmed V and J ends, which lost 3 bases and 3 bases, there was a span of 13 bases. The CDR3 loop reads CASSFEGGLTDTQYF. CDR3 DNA: TGTGCCAGCAGCTTCGAGGGAGGTTTAACAGATACGCAGTATTTT.

V and J are TRBV6-6 and TRBJ2-7, with TRBD1 matching 9 bases. The trim removed 2 bases at V and 3 bases at J, leaving 2 bases unmatched. There are 14 residues in the CDR3. Germline V gene lookup returns CDR1 MNHNY and CDR2 SVGAGI (reference sequence). This chain's CDR3 is CASSYRDRVYEQYF. The CDR3, as DNA: TGTGCCAGCAGTTACCGGGACAGGGTCTACGAGCAGTACTTC.

This sequence joins TRBV12-3 or TRBV12-4 and TRBJ1-4, with TRBD1 as a possible D gene (5 bases). Trimming took off 4 bases at V and 2 bases at J, with 14 bases between the two ends. This CDR3 is built from 16 residues. For the CDR3, the DNA is TGTGCCAGCAGTTCAGGCGAGGGGAGGACTAATGAAAAACTGTTTTTT. It translates to CASSSGEGRTNEKLFF.

In nucleotides, the CDR3 is TGTGCCAGCAGTGCCCAGGTTCGGGTTGAGGGCTACAATGAGCAGTTCTTC. Protein product: CASSAQVRVEGYNEQFF. The rearrangement links TRBV12-3 or TRBV12-4 to TRBJ2-1; TRBD2 is a possible D gene (5 bases). This CDR3 spans 17 amino acids. V shed 5 bases and J shed 3 bases, with 20 bases lying between them.

This clonotype appeared a few times. J is TRBJ1-4 and V is TRBV4-1, with 10 bases identical to TRBD1. Per the germline V gene, CDR1 is MGHRA and CDR2 is YSYEKL. V shed 2 bases and J 7 bases; nucleotides not matched to a gene: 4. The CDR3 is 15 amino acids. The CDR3 DNA is TGCGCCAGCAGCCAAACCGGGACAGGGGTTGAAAAACTGTTTTTT. Translation: CASSQTGTGVEKLFF.

The chain links TRBV28 to TRBJ1-1; D unresolved. Between the trimmed V and J ends, which lost 6 bases and 3 bases, there was a span of 11 bases. Germline-derived CDR1 and CDR2 are MDHEN and SYDVKM. There are 13 residues in the CDR3. The DNA of the CDR3 is TGTGCCAGCAGAAGAGGGTCGGACACTGAAGCTTTCTTT. Residues: CASRRGSDTEAFF.

The chain combines TRBV28 with TRBJ2-1; the D gene is possibly TRBD1 (6 bases). CDR1 and CDR2 from the germline V gene are MDHEN and SYDVKM. The CDR3 has 12 amino acids. V was cut by 5 bases and J by 8 bases, with 10 bases left in between. CDR3 in DNA: TGTGCCAGCAGTACAGGGTCCGATGAGCAGTTCTTC. This translates into CASSTGSDEQFF.

The chain uses TRBV29-1 and TRBJ2-7; the D call may be TRBD1 or TRBD2 (6 bases each). V lost 4 bases, J lost 2 bases, and 18 bases lay in between. CDR1 is SQVTM and CDR2 is ANQGSEA in the germline V gene. There are 15 residues in the CDR3. Here the CDR3 reads CSVAYLTGTPYEQYF. The CDR3 DNA reads as TGCAGCGTTGCCTATTTAACAGGGACTCCCTACGAGCAGTACTTC.

The chain combines TRBV7-2 with TRBJ1-3; no firm D call. The germline V gene encodes CDR1 SGHTA and CDR2 FQGNSA. The germline V and J ends were trimmed by 3 bases and 4 bases, with 4 bases remaining between them. The CDR3 covers 12 residues. The DNA for the CDR3 is TGTGCCAGCAGCTTGTGGGGAAACACCATATATTTT. It yields the protein CASSLWGNTIYF.

The chain carries TRBV13 and TRBJ1-2, with D tentatively TRBD1 (6 bases). The germline V gene has CDR1 PRHDT and CDR2 FYEKMQ (reference sequence). The CDR3 totals 13 residues. V was trimmed by 4 bases and J by 8 bases, leaving 14 bases between them. This chain's CDR3 is CASSSQGYEGYTF. The CDR3 DNA follows: TGTGCCAGCAGCTCGCAGGGGTATGAAGGCTACACCTTC. The full variable domain, rest sourced from reference TRBV13 and TRBJ1-2, is AAGVIQSPRHLIKEKRETATLKCYPIPRHDTVYWYQQGPGQDPQFLISFYEKMQSDKGSIPDRFSAQQFSDYHSELNMSSLELGDSALYFCASSSQGYEGYTFGSGTRLTVV.

The chain has TRBV5-1 and TRBJ2-1; D remains ambiguous. The germline V gene has CDR1 SGHRS and CDR2 YFSETQ. There are 12 residues in the CDR3. V was pared by 2 bases and J by 12 bases, with 12 bases between. The CDR3 sequence is CASSFEFGVQFF. The CDR3 nucleotides read TGCGCCAGCAGCTTTGAGTTCGGCGTGCAGTTCTTC.

The chain recombines TRBV7-2 with TRBJ1-1; D call uncertain. The CDR3 totals 13 residues. Germline CDR1 is SGHTA and CDR2 is FQGNSA. V lost 3 bases to trimming and J lost 1 base, with 6 bases between them. The CDR3 region has the DNA TGTGCCAGCAGCTTTAAGACGAACACTGAAGCTTTCTTT. This translates into CASSFKTNTEAFF.

This clonotype was seen a few times. The chain has TRBV10-3 and TRBJ2-5; D is uncertain. Germline lookup yields CDR1 ENHRY and CDR2 SYGVKD. V lost 4 bases, J lost 2 bases, and 17 bases lay in between. The CDR3 loop spans 16 amino acids. As DNA, the CDR3 is TGTGCCATCAGTGCGACGCTGACACCCTCACAAGAGACCCAGTACTTC. It translates to CAISATLTPSQETQYF.